One and the same sample provided the 18 T cell receptor beta chains below, sequenced in a study of T-cell memory formation after mild COVID-19. TCRdb reprocessed the 5' RACE reads with MiXCR, giving one entry per CDR3 protein. The table includes approximately 250,000 distinct CDR3 sequences, approximately 15% detected once. Sequencing input: PBMCs or a T cell subset sorted from them (not recorded which). Source of these receptors: a young man who had mild COVID-19 (a few samples of this study predate the infection). Cell type and time point are not known.

This clonotype has more than one count but fewer than ten. The J gene is TRBJ2-1, the V gene TRBV25-1; D gene unclear. From germline, CDR1 is MGHDK and CDR2 SYGVNS. Trimming stripped 7 bases from V and 4 bases from J, with 8 bases between. This CDR3 has 12 amino acids. This CDR3 reads CASNNGYNEQFF. The CDR3 nucleotides are TGTGCCAGCAACAACGGGTACAATGAGCAGTTCTTC.

The chain links TRBV7-8 to TRBJ1-1; a weak D match, TRBD1 (6 bases). Trimming pared 5 bases from V and 1 base from J, leaving 14 bases between. CDR1 is SGHVS, CDR2 FQNEAQ, per germline. The CDR3 runs 15 residues. CDR3 in DNA: TGTGCCAGCAGCATGAACAGGGTGGGGAACACTGAAGCTTTCTTT. Residues: CASSMNRVGNTEAFF.

The table lists this clonotype with a few counts. This rearrangement joins TRBV4-3 to TRBJ2-7; 10 bases are a match to TRBD2. Germline V gene data show CDR1 as LGHNA and CDR2 as YSLEER. The CDR3 covers 15 residues. The V and J ends lost 0 bases and 7 bases, in that order; junction bases with no gene match: 6. The CDR3 coding sequence is TGCGCCAGCAGCCAAGACAGCGGGGGGGCCCGTGAGCAGTACTTC. Amino acids: CASSQDSGGAREQYF.

The CDR3 DNA is TGTGCCAGCAGCTTTTACTACAATGAGCAGTTCTTC. Amino acid sequence: CASSFYYNEQFF. The gene calls are TRBV7-9 and TRBJ2-1; no definite D call. Per germline, CDR1 SEHNR and CDR2 FQNEAQ (reference sequence). V lost 3 bases to trimming and J lost 3 bases, with 3 bases between them. The CDR3 has 12 residues.

This clonotype was observed a few times. This chain connects TRBV5-5 to TRBJ2-1; TRBD1 matches at 9 bases. J lost 1 base, V lost 4 bases, and 6 bases had no gene match. CDR1 and CDR2 (germline): SGHKS, YYEKEE (reference sequence). This CDR3 is built from 16 residues. In nucleotides, the CDR3 is TGTGCCAGCAGCAACACCGGGACAGGGTCCTACAATGAGCAGTTCTTC. Translation: CASSNTGTGSYNEQFF. The full variable domain, rest sourced from reference TRBV5-5 and TRBJ2-1, is DAGVTQSPTHLIKTRGQQVTLRCSPISGHKSVSWYQQVLGQGPQFIFQYYEKEERGRGNFPDRFSARQFPNYSSELNVNALLLGDSALYLCASSNTGTGSYNEQFFGPGTRLTVL.

This clonotype showed up just a few times. The gene calls are TRBV20-1 and TRBJ1-2; 9 positions agree with TRBD1. The V segment lost 6 bases and the J segment 3 bases; nucleotides outside the gene matches: 8. Germline CDR1 DFQATT, CDR2 SNEGSKA (reference sequence). There are 14 residues in the CDR3. The CDR3 DNA sequence: TGCAGTGCGCCTGGACAGGGGAAAGACTATGGCTACACCTTC. Its protein product is CSAPGQGKDYGYTF.

The chain uses TRBV6-5 and TRBJ2-3, with no clear D. There are 13 residues in the CDR3. V was shortened by 2 bases and J by 3 bases, with 6 bases between the two germline ends. Germline V gene lookup returns CDR1 MNHEY and CDR2 SVGAGI. CDR3 loop: CASSYTNTDTQYF. The CDR3 region has the DNA TGTGCCAGCAGTTACACTAATACAGATACGCAGTATTTT.

CDR3 DNA: TGTGCCACCAGTGATATCCAGGGTTGGACAGATACGCAGTATTTT. Translating it yields CATSDIQGWTDTQYF. This sequence joins TRBV24-1 and TRBJ2-3; perhaps TRBD1 as D (5 bases). V was pared by 3 bases and J by 3 bases, with 12 bases between. Germline V CDR1 and CDR2: KGHDR, SFDVKD. The CDR3 consists of 15 residues.

The chain joins TRBV5-5 to TRBJ2-3; D gene ambiguous. Per germline, CDR1 SGHKS and CDR2 YYEKEE (reference sequence). CDR3 length: 16 amino acids. V was shortened by 2 bases and J by 2 bases, with 15 bases between the two germline ends. The CDR3 region is CASSFNLAGLTDTQYF. In nucleotides, the CDR3 is TGTGCCAGCAGCTTTAATCTGGCAGGCCTCACAGATACGCAGTATTTT.

V gene TRBV12-3 or TRBV12-4 combines with J gene TRBJ1-1, with a tentative D call TRBD1 (5 bases). Between the trimmed V and J ends, which lost 0 bases and 5 bases, there was a span of 10 bases. CDR3 length equals 14 residues. The CDR3 region is CASSLAGALTEAFF. Written as DNA, the CDR3 is TGTGCCAGCAGTTTAGCAGGGGCTTTGACTGAAGCTTTCTTT.

This clonotype was counted between two and nine times. Here the CDR3 reads CASSLYGGSYEQYF. The CDR3 DNA sequence: TGTGCCAGCAGCTTGTACGGGGGGTCCTACGAGCAGTACTTC. V gene TRBV7-8 combines with J gene TRBJ2-7; 7 bases match TRBD2. The CDR3 length is 14 residues. Germline V gene lookup returns CDR1 SGHVS and CDR2 FQNEAQ. Trimming took 3 bases from V and 1 from J; bases not matched to a gene: 3.

The V call is TRBV4-2, the J call TRBJ1-1; 7 positions agree with TRBD1. The CDR3 has 16 residues. With V trimmed by 6 bases and J by 1 base, 11 bases remained unmatched. The germline V gene has CDR1 LGHNA and CDR2 YNFKEQ. This CDR3 reads CASRDAWHRGNTEAFF. The DNA for the CDR3 is TGTGCCAGCAGGGACGCTTGGCACAGGGGGAACACTGAAGCTTTCTTT.

The rearrangement links TRBV9 to TRBJ2-1, with 8 bases aligning to TRBD2. Trimming cost V 4 bases and J 2 bases; bases outside gene matches: 11. In germline, CDR1 is SGDLS, CDR2 YYNGEE. The CDR3 is 17 amino acids. As DNA, the CDR3 is TGTGCCAGCAGCACCCACGGACTAGCCAGGACCTACAATGAGCAGTTCTTC. Protein product: CASSTHGLARTYNEQFF.

The chain links TRBV6-6 to TRBJ1-1; D remains unclear. Trimming shortened V by 9 bases and J by 2 bases, and 4 bases separated the two germline ends. In germline, CDR1 is MNHNY, CDR2 SVGAGI (reference sequence). The CDR3 runs 10 residues. The DNA for the CDR3 is TGTGCCAGTTTCAACACTGAAGCTTTCTTT. It encodes CASFNTEAFF.

This chain uses TRBV7-2 with TRBJ2-3, with 7 bases aligning to TRBD2. Germline loops: CDR1 SGHTA, CDR2 FQGNSA. The trim removed 4 bases at V and 5 bases at J, leaving 9 bases unmatched. This CDR3 contains 15 residues. The CDR3, as DNA: TGTGCCAGCAGCTCCGGGGGGAGCCAGGTAGATACGCAGTATTTT. It encodes CASSSGGSQVDTQYF.

There are a few counts of this clonotype. V gene TRBV7-9 combines with J gene TRBJ1-2, with D tentatively TRBD1 (5 bases). V lost 3 bases to trimming and J lost 13 bases, with 18 bases between them. Germline-derived CDR1 and CDR2 are SEHNR and FQNEAQ (reference sequence). This CDR3 has 13 amino acids. CDR3 nucleotides: TGTGCCAGCAGCTTTGCCCAGGGAGGGGAATCCACCTTC. Its protein product is CASSFAQGGESTF.

The chain has TRBV4-3 and TRBJ2-7, with TRBD2 as a possible D gene (7 bases). With 0 bases removed from V and 0 bases from J, the gap between germline ends came to 12 bases. The CDR3 runs to 16 residues. Germline CDR1 is LGHNA and CDR2 is YSLEER. CDR3: CASSQEGRGPSYEQYF. The CDR3 coding sequence is TGCGCCAGCAGCCAAGAAGGGCGGGGGCCCTCCTACGAGCAGTACTTC.

Only a few counts were recorded for this clonotype. This sequence joins TRBV6-5 and TRBJ2-6; the D is unclear. Germline V gives CDR1 MNHEY, CDR2 SVGAGI. V lost 3 bases and J lost 0, with 6 bases in between. CDR3 length: 15 amino acids. The CDR3 region is CASSYQLSGANVLTF. The CDR3 nucleotides read TGTGCCAGCAGTTATCAGCTCTCTGGGGCCAACGTCCTGACTTTC.